These 18 T cell receptor beta chains came from one sample sequenced in a study of blood T cell repertoires in COVID-19. Only in-frame clones appear in the TCRdb table, and some are missing; sequencing was by immunoSEQ multiplex PCR. There are about 500,000 clones in the sample; 89% occur only once, and roughly 0.9% lies in the top ten. The sample comprised peripheral blood. The receptors come from a man aged 18 to 30 with COVID-19, enrolled during active disease.

The chain couples TRBV5-6 to TRBJ2-5, with 8 bases matching TRBD1. The CDR3 sequence is 15 residues long. Per the germline V gene, CDR1 is SGHDT and CDR2 is YYEEEE. After removal of 2 bases from V and 1 base from J, the junction contained 4 bases not matched to a gene. CDR3 residues: CASSFGQGSQETQYF. The CDR3 DNA follows: TGTGCCAGCAGCTTCGGACAGGGCAGCCAAGAGACCCAGTACTTC.

This clone was seen a few times. CDR3 sequence: CATSDTGTPGTGELFF. The CDR3 coding sequence is TGTGCCACCAGTGATACCGGGACACCGGGGACCGGGGAGCTGTTTTTT. The chain is built from TRBV24-1 and TRBJ2-2; the D gene is possibly TRBD1 (6 bases). Germline lookup yields CDR1 KGHDR and CDR2 SFDVKD. The V end was cut by 3 bases, the J end by 5 bases, with 15 bases between. The CDR3 length is 16 residues.

CDR3 sequence reads: CASSVGLADVDEQYF. The CDR3, as DNA: TGCGCCAGCAGCGTCGGACTAGCAGATGTGGACGAGCAGTACTTC. The chain employs TRBV5-1 and TRBJ2-7; 8 positions match TRBD2. Germline assignment: CDR1 SGHRS and CDR2 YFSETQ. J gave up 5 bases and V 4 bases, and 11 bases lay outside the gene matches. This CDR3 has 15 amino acids. Together with reference TRBV5-1 and TRBJ2-7, the CDR3 gives the full variable domain: KAGVTQTPRYLIKTRGQQVTLSCSPISGHRSVSWYQQTPGQGLQFLFEYFSETQRNKGNFPGRFSGRQFSNSRSEMNVSTLELGDSALYLCASSVGLADVDEQYFGPGTRLTVT.

The CDR3 spells CASSQGTTSTDTQYF. The DNA of the CDR3 is TGTGCCAGCAGCCAGGGGACCACTAGCACAGATACGCAGTATTTT. The gene calls are TRBV5-8 and TRBJ2-3, with a possible D match to TRBD1 (6 bases). This CDR3 has 15 residues. Germline values: CDR1 SGHTS, CDR2 YDEGEE. With 4 bases removed from V and 0 bases from J, the gap between germline ends came to 12 bases. Filled out from reference TRBV5-8 and TRBJ2-3, the complete variable domain reads EAGVTQSPTHLIKTRGQQATLRCSPISGHTSVYWYQQALGLGLQFLLWYDEGEERNRGNFPPRFSGRQFPNYSSELNVNALELEDSALYLCASSQGTTSTDTQYFGPGTRLTVL.

The chain uses TRBV19 and TRBJ2-3, with 9 bases fitting TRBD1. This CDR3 is 15 amino acids long. With 6 bases clipped from V and 0 bases from J, the junction kept 4 bases outside the gene matches. Germline-derived CDR1 and CDR2 are LNHDA and SQIVND (reference sequence). The CDR3, as DNA: TGTGCCAGTAGCCACAGGGGGCTTAGCACAGATACGCAGTATTTT. This encodes CASSHRGLSTDTQYF.

This chain links TRBV18 with TRBJ2-2, with 9 bases that match TRBD1. This CDR3 spans 15 amino acids. Looked up from germline, CDR1 is KGHSH and CDR2 is LQKENI. V lost 3 bases, J lost 3 bases, and 2 bases stayed unmatched. The CDR3 bases are TGTGCCAGCTCACCTTGGACAGGGGACACCGGGGAGCTGTTTTTT. Translated, it gives CASSPWTGDTGELFF.

The chain combines TRBV5-6 with TRBJ2-5, with 10 bases lining up with TRBD2. In germline, CDR1 is SGHDT, CDR2 YYEEEE. With 4 bases clipped from V and 4 bases from J, the junction kept 1 base outside the gene matches. The CDR3 is made up of 13 amino acids. For the CDR3, the DNA is TGTGCCAGCAGCCGGACTAGCGGAGAGACCCAGTACTTC. This translates into CASSRTSGETQYF.

With regard to this clone: Other DNA sequences in this specimen translate into the identical CDR3. CDR3 nucleotide sequence: TGTGCCAGTAGTATAGGACAGGGGTCCACTGAAGCTTTCTTT. Residues: CASSIGQGSTEAFF. The rearrangement joins TRBV19 to TRBJ1-1, with 8 nucleotides matching TRBD1. Trimming at V came to 1 base and at J to 4 bases, leaving 2 bases not matched to a gene. The CDR3 is made up of 14 amino acids. CDR1 is LNHDA and CDR2 is SQIVND in the germline V gene (reference sequence).

CDR3 bases: TGTGCCAGCAGCTTTGAGGTGCAGCGAAAGACCCAGTACTTC. Protein: CASSFEVQRKTQYF. The genes are TRBV12-1 and TRBJ2-5; the table calls TRBD2, which could not be checked here. TRBV12-1 represents a pseudogene. The CDR3 consists of 14 residues.

The chain recombines TRBV5-1 with TRBJ2-6; possible D gene TRBD1, 5 bases. In germline, CDR1 is SGHRS, CDR2 YFSETQ. CDR3 length: 16 residues. V was cut by 0 bases and J by 4 bases, with 11 bases left in between. CDR3 coding DNA: TGCGCCAGCAGCTTGGCTTTTCAGGGAGGGGCCAACGTCCTGACTTTC. It yields the protein CASSLAFQGGANVLTF.

On this clone: The same CDR3 arises from other DNA sequences in this sample as well. The chain combines TRBV19 with TRBJ1-1; D may be TRBD1 (5 bases). CDR3 length: 12 residues. From germline, CDR1 is LNHDA and CDR2 SQIVND (reference sequence). Trimming shortened V by 7 bases and J by 1 base, and 7 bases separated the two germline ends. CDR3 coding DNA: TGTGCCAGTAAGCAGGGGAACACTGAAGCTTTCTTT. It specifies CASKQGNTEAFF.

The chain is built from TRBV29-1 and TRBJ2-2, with 8 bases that match TRBD1. Per germline, CDR1 SQVTM and CDR2 ANQGSEA. The CDR3 runs to 14 residues. The CDR3 spells CATAAGGIAGELFF. As DNA, the CDR3 is TGCGCCACGGCCGCAGGGGGCATCGCCGGGGAGCTGTTTTTT.

This rearrangement joins TRBV4-1 to TRBJ2-7, with D possibly being TRBD2 (5 bases). This CDR3 is 14 amino acids long. Germline values: CDR1 MGHRA, CDR2 YSYEKL. V lost 5 bases and J lost 1, with 12 bases in between. CDR3 in DNA: TGCGCCAGCAGCGGAAGGACGGGATCCTACGAGCAGTACTTC. This gives the protein CASSGRTGSYEQYF.

The chain combines TRBV27 with TRBJ2-5, with 9 bases aligning to TRBD2. The junction had 7 bases not matched to a gene; V was cut back by 4 bases and J by 4 bases. CDR1 and CDR2 (germline): MNHEY, SMNVEV (reference sequence). The length of the CDR3 is 15 residues. The CDR3 DNA is TGTGCCAGCAGTTGCGGGGGGGGCTTTGGAGAGACCCAGTACTTC. Its protein is CASSCGGGFGETQYF.

The genes are TRBV7-9 and TRBJ1-1, with D unresolved. This CDR3 is built from 12 residues. V was shortened by 2 bases and J by 13 bases, with 14 bases between the two germline ends. The germline gives CDR1 SEHNR, CDR2 FQNEAQ (reference sequence). The CDR3 loop is CASSLSKLQDFF. In nucleotides, the CDR3 is TGTGCCAGCAGCTTATCAAAGCTCCAGGATTTCTTT.

This chain connects TRBV2 to TRBJ2-1, with D tentatively TRBD1 (5 bases). Trimming cost V 7 bases and J 7 bases, with 14 bases left between them. The germline gives CDR1 SNHLY, CDR2 FYNNEI. The CDR3 runs to 13 residues. CDR3 coding DNA: TGTGCCAGCATGGGGCTAGTGTTTAATGAGCAGTTCTTC. It encodes CASMGLVFNEQFF. Based on the CDR3 plus reference TRBV2 and TRBJ2-1, the full variable domain is EPEVTQTPSHQVTQMGQEVILRCVPISNHLYFYWYRQILGQKVEFLVSFYNNEISEKSEIFDDQFSVERPDGSNFTLKIRSTKLEDSAMYFCASMGLVFNEQFFGPGTRLTVL.

The CDR3 spells CASSRELASTDTQYF. For the CDR3, the DNA is TGTGCCAGCAGCCGAGAACTAGCGAGTACAGATACGCAGTATTTT. V is TRBV5-4 and J is TRBJ2-3; 7 nucleotides line up with TRBD2. The junction had 8 bases not matched to a gene; V was cut back by 4 bases and J by 3 bases. Per germline, CDR1 SGHNT and CDR2 YYREEE (reference sequence). The CDR3 is 15 residues long.

The chain joins TRBV24-1 to TRBJ2-3, with D tentatively TRBD2 (5 bases). The CDR3 extends over 16 amino acids. Looked up from germline, CDR1 is KGHDR and CDR2 is SFDVKD. V shed 5 bases and J shed 8 bases, with 22 bases lying between them. The CDR3 nucleotides read TGTGCCACCAGTGGCGAACCTCTAGCCCCAGCAGGTACGCAGTATTTT. This codes for CATSGEPLAPAGTQYF.